This TCR beta chain emerged from a study of TIL therapy for anti-PD-1-resistant metastatic lung cancer. At the level of the study: Tumors carried a median 1.5 non-synonymous mutations per megabase. Study-wide findings and caveats: This highly selected cohort may not generalize to typical lung cancer patients. Many TIL product clones were absent from baseline tumor, suggesting clonal contraction.

Details on this clone: Its antigen is not known.

Indicated time point: pre-treatment sample, taken before nivolumab and TIL therapy. The tumor samples were excised metastases, mostly pleural nodules or supraclavicular lymph nodes. Sequencing used immunoSEQ v3. Survey-level samples got 2 million or so read pairs; deep-level samples got about 5-6.5 million. Method: immunoSEQ multiplex PCR; TCRdb's copy keeps in-frame clones and lacks some. The table lists 95,000 or so clones, about 71% of them singletons. Germline V CDR1 and CDR2: MDHEN, SYDVKM. The CDR3 extends over 15 amino acids. J gave up 5 bases and V 3 bases, and 5 bases lay outside the gene matches.

The V and J genes are TRBV28 and TRBJ2-1; 9 nucleotides match TRBD2. The specimen comprised tumor tissue, sampled at baseline. This clonotype was sampled from a person aged 30 to 80 with non-small cell lung cancer. In DNA, the CDR3 is TGTGCCAGCAGTTTTCAGCGGGAGGCGGACAATGAGCAGTTCTTC. Amino acid sequence: CASSFQREADNEQFF.